This T cell receptor beta chain stems from a study of vaccination and CD4 T cells after COVID-19. With the Oncomine TCR Beta short-read assay, DNA from cultured CD4+ T cells was sequenced. TCRdb re-analysed the PCR reads in MiXCR, keeping a single row per CDR3 protein. The table records 15,000 to 20,000 distinct CDR3 sequences, 20% to 30% of them present only once. Documented treatment: approximately 9-day PBMC culture with coronavirus spike peptide pools or control peptides (ViraFEST assay). It was with approximately 9.7 IU/ml IL-2 and 9.5 to 10 ug/ml peptide pools that 1.8 million or so PBMCs per well were cultured. The V end was cut by 5 bases, the J end by 5 bases, with 12 bases between. CDR1 and CDR2 (germline): MDHEN, SYDVKM. The CDR3 is 13 amino acids. About this clonotype: Its cognate antigen is unknown.

Material for sequencing was cultured CD4+ T cells from blood. The chain recombines TRBV28 with TRBJ1-2; no definite D call. This TCR came from a human donor with COVID-19. Here the CDR3 reads CASSERTPYGYTF. The DNA for the CDR3 is TGTGCCAGCAGTGAGAGGACTCCTTATGGCTACACCTTC.